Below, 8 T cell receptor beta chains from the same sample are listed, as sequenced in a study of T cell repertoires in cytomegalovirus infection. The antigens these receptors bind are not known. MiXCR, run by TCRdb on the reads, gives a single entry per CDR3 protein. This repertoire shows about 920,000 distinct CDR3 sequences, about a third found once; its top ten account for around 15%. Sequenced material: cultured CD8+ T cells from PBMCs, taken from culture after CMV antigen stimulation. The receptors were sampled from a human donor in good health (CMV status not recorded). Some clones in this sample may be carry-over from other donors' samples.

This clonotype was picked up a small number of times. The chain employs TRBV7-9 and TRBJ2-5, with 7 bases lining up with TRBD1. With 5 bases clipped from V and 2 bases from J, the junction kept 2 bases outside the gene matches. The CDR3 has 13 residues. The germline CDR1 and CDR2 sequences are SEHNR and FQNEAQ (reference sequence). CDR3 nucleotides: TGTGCCAGCAGCGAGGACAGGCAAGAGACCCAGTACTTC. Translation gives CASSEDRQETQYF.

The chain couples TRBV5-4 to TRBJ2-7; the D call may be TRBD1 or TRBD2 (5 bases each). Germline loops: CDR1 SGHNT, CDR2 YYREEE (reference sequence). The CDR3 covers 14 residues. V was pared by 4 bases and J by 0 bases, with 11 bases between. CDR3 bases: TGTGCCAGCAGCACTGGGGACCGCTCCTACGAGCAGTACTTC. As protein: CASSTGDRSYEQYF.

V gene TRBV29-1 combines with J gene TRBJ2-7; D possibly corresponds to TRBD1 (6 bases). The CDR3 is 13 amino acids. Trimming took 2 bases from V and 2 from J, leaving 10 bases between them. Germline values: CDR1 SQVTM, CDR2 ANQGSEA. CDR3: CSVEKDSPYEQYF. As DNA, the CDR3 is TGCAGCGTTGAAAAGGACAGCCCCTACGAGCAGTACTTC.

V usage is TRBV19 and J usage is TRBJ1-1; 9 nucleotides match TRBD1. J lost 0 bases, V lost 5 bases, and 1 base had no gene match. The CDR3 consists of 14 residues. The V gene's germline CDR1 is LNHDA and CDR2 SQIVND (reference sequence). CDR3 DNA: TGTGCCAGTAGTTGGGACAGGGTGAACACTGAAGCTTTCTTT. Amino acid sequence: CASSWDRVNTEAFF.

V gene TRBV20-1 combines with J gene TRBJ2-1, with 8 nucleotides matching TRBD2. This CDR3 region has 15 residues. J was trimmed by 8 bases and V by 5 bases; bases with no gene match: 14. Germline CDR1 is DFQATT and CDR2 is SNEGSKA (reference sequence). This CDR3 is CSARGTSSGGDEQFF. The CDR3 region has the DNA TGCAGTGCTCGTGGGACTAGTTCGGGGGGTGATGAGCAGTTCTTC.

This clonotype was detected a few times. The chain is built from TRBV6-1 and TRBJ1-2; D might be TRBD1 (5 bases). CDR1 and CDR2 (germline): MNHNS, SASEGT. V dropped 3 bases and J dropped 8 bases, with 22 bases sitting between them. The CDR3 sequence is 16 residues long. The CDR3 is CASSEEILQEYRGYTF. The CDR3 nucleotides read TGTGCCAGCAGTGAGGAAATTTTACAGGAGTATAGAGGCTACACCTTC.

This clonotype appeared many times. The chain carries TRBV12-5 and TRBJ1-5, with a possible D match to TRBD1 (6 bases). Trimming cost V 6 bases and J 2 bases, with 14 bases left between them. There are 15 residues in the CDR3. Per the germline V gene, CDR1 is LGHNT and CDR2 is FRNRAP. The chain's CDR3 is CASGLGGGRNQPQHF. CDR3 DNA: TGTGCTAGTGGCCTGGGCGGGGGGCGCAATCAGCCCCAGCATTTT.

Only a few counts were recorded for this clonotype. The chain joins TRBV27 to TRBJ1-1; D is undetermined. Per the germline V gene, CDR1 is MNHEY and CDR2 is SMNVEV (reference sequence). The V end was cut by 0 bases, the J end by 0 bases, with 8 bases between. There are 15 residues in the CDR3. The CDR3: CASSLSSDLNTEAFF. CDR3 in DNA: TGTGCCAGCAGTTTATCGTCGGACCTGAACACTGAAGCTTTCTTT.